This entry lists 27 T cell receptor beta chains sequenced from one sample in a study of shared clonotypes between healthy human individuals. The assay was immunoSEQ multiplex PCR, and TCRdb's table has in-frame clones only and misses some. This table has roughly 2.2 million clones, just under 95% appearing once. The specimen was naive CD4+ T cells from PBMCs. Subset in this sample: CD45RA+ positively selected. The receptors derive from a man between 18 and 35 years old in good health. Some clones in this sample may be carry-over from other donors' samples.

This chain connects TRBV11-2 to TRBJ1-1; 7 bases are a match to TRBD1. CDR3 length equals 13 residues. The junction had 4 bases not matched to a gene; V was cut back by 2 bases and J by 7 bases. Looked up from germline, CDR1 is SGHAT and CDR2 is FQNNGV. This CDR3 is CASSLQGGGEAFF. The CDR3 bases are TGTGCCAGCAGCTTACAAGGGGGCGGTGAAGCTTTCTTT.

Here the CDR3 DNA reads TGTGCCAGCAGTCCCCGACTAGCCCAAGAGACCCAGTACTTC. Its protein product is CASSPRLAQETQYF. The chain has TRBV27 and TRBJ2-5; TRBD2 aligns across 7 bases. This CDR3 comprises 14 residues. V lost 5 bases and J lost 1; bases outside the gene matches: 4. Germline CDR1 reads MNHEY; CDR2 reads SMNVEV (reference sequence).

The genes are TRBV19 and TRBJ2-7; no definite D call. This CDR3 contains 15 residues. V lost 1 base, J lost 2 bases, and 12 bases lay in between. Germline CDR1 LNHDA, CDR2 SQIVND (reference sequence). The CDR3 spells CASSIAAGTTYEQYF. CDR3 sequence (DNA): TGTGCCAGTAGTATAGCAGCAGGTACGACCTACGAGCAGTACTTC.

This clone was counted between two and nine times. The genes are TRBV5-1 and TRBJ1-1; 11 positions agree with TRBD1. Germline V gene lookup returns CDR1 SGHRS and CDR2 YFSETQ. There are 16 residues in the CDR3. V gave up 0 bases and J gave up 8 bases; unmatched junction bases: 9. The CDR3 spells CASSLAVRGTGGEAFF. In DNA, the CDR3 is TGCGCCAGCAGCTTGGCGGTTCGCGGGACAGGGGGAGAAGCTTTCTTT.

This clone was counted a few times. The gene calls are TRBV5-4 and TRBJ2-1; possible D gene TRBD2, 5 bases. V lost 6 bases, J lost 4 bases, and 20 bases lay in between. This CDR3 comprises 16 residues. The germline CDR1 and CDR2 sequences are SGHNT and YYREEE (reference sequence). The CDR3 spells CASNVGSVVAYNEQFF. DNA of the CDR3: TGTGCCAGCAACGTGGGGAGTGTTGTGGCTTACAATGAGCAGTTCTTC. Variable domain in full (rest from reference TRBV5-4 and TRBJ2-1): ETGVTQSPTHLIKTRGQQVTLRCSSQSGHNTVSWYQQALGQGPQFIFQYYREEENGRGNFPPRFSGLQFPNYSSELNVNALELDDSALYLCASNVGSVVAYNEQFFGPGTRLTVL.

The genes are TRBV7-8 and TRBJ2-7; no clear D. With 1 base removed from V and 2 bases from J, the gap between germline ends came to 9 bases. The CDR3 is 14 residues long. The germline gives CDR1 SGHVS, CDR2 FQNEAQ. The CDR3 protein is CASSLGPVAYEQYF. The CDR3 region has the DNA TGTGCCAGCAGCTTAGGACCCGTGGCCTACGAGCAGTACTTC.

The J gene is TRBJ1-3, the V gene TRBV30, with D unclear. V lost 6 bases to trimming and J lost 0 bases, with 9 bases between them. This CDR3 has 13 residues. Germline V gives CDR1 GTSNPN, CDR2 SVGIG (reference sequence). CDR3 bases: TGTGCCTGTACAGTCTTCTCTGGAAACACCATATATTTT. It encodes CACTVFSGNTIYF.

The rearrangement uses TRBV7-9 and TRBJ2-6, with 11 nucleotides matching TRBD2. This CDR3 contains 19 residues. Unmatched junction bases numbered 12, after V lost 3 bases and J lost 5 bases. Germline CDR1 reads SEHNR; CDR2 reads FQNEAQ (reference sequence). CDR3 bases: TGTGCCAGCAGCTTCTGGGCCCTTAGCGGGAGGGTCAGGGCCAACGTCCTGACTTTC. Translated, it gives CASSFWALSGRVRANVLTF.

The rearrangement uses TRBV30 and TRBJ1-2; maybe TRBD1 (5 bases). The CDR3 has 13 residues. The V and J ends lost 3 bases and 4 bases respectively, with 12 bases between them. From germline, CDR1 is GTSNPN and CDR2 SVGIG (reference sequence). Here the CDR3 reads CAWSAGRTYGYTF. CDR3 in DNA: TGTGCCTGGAGCGCGGGACGGACCTATGGCTACACCTTC.

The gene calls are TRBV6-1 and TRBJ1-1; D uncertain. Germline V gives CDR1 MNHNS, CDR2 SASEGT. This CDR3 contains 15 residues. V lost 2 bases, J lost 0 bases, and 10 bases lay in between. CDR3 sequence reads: CASSEQPGVNTEAFF. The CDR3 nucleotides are TGTGCCAGCAGTGAACAGCCGGGAGTGAACACTGAAGCTTTCTTT.

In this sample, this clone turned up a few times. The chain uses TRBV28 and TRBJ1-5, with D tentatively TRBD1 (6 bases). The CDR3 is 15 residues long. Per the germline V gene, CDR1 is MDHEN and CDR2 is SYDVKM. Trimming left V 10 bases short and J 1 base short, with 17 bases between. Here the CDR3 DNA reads TGTGCCACCACGTGGGGCGGGGGCAGCAATCAGCCCCAGCATTTT. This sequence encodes CATTWGGGSNQPQHF.

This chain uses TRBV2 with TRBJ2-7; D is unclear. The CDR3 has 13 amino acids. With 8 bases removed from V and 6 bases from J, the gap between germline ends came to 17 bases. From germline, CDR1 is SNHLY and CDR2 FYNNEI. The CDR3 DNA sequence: TGTGCCAGCCGCCTGGCCAGGCTGTCCGAGCAGTACTTC. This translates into CASRLARLSEQYF.

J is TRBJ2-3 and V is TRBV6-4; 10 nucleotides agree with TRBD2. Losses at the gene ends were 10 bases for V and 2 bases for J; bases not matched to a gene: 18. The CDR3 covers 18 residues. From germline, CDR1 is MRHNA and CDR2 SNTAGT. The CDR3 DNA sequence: TGTGCCACCGGACTAGCGGCCGGTTTAGCCTGGGACACAGATACGCAGTATTTT. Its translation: CATGLAAGLAWDTDTQYF.

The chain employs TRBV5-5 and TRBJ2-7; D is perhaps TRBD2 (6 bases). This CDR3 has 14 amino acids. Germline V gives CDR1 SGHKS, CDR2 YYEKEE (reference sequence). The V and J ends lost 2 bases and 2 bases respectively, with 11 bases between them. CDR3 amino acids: CASSFRGNAYEQYF. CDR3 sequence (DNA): TGTGCCAGCAGCTTCCGCGGGAACGCCTACGAGCAGTACTTC.

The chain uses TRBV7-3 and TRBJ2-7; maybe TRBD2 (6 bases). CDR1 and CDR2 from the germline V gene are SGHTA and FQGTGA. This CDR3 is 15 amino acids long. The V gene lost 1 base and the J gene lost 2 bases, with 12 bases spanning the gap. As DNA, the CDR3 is TGTGCCAGCAGCTTAAGCCCGGGACTTCCCTACGAGCAGTACTTC. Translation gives CASSLSPGLPYEQYF.

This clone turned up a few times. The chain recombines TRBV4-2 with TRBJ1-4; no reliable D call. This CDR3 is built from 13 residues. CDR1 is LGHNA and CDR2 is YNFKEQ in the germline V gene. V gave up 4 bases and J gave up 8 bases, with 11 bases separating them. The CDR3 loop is CASSPGLQEKLFF. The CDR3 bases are TGTGCCAGCAGCCCTGGGCTTCAGGAAAAACTGTTTTTT.

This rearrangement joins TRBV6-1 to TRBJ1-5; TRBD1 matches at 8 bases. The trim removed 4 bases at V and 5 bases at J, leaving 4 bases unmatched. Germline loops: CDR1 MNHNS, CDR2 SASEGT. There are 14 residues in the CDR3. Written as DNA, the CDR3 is TGTGCCAGCAGTGGGACAGGGACATATCAGCCCCAGCATTTT. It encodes CASSGTGTYQPQHF.

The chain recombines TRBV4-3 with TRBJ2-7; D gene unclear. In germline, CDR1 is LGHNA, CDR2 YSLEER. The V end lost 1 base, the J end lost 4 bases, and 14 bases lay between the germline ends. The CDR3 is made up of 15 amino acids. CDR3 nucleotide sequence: TGCGCCAGCAGCCAAGCCCTCAAGGAGATATACGAGCAGTACTTC. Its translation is CASSQALKEIYEQYF.

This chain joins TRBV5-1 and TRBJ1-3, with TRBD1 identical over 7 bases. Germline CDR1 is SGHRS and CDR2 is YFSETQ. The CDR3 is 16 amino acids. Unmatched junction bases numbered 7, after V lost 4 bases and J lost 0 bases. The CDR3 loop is CASSPGTVNSGNTIYF. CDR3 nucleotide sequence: TGCGCCAGCAGCCCCGGGACAGTAAACTCTGGAAACACCATATATTTT. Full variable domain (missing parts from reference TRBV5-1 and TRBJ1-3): KAGVTQTPRYLIKTRGQQVTLSCSPISGHRSVSWYQQTPGQGLQFLFEYFSETQRNKGNFPGRFSGRQFSNSRSEMNVSTLELGDSALYLCASSPGTVNSGNTIYFGEGSWLTVV.

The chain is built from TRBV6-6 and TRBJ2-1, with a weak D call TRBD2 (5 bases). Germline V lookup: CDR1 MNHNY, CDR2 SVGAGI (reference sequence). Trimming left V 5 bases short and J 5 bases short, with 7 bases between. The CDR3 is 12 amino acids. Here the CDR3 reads CASSPGDNEQFF. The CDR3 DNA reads TGTGCCAGCAGTCCCGGGGACAATGAGCAGTTCTTC.

CDR3 bases: TGCAGCGTTGAAGAGGGACCGGCAACTAATGAAAAACTGTTTTTT. It codes for CSVEEGPATNEKLFF. The chain combines TRBV29-1 with TRBJ1-4, with D possibly matching TRBD1 (5 bases). Deletions cut 0 bases from V and 0 bases from J, with 8 bases between. Germline loops: CDR1 SQVTM, CDR2 ANQGSEA. The CDR3 covers 15 residues.

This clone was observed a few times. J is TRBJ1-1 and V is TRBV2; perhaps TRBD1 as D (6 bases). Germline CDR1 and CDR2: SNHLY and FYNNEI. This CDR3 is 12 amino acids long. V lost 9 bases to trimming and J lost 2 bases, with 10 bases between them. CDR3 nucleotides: TGTGCCAGGACACAGGGAAACACTGAAGCTTTCTTT. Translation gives CARTQGNTEAFF.

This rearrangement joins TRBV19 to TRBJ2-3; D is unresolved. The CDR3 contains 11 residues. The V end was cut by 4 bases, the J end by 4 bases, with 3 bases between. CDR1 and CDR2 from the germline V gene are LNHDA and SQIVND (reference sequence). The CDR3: CASSTADTQYF. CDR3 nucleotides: TGTGCCAGTAGTACAGCAGATACGCAGTATTTT.

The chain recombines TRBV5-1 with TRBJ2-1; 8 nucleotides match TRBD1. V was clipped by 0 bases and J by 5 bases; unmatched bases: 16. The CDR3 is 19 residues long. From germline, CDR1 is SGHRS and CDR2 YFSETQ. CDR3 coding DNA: TGCGCCAGCAGCTTGGAACAAACCGGGACAGGTCAAGCAGACAATGAGCAGTTCTTC. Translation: CASSLEQTGTGQADNEQFF.

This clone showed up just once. The CDR3 sequence: CASSVRGGYGYTF. The CDR3 DNA reads TGCGCCAGCAGCGTGAGGGGCGGCTATGGCTACACCTTC. The gene calls are TRBV5-1 and TRBJ1-2, with D possibly TRBD1 on 5 matching bases. CDR3 size: 13 residues. CDR1 and CDR2 from the germline V gene are SGHRS and YFSETQ. V was trimmed by 4 bases and J by 4 bases, leaving 11 bases between them.

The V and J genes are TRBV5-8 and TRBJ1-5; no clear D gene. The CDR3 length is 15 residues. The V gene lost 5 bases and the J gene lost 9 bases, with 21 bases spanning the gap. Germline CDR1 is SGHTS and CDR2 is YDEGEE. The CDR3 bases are TGTGCCAGCAGACCTATTGACATGGACCTTCGGCCCCAGCATTTT. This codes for CASRPIDMDLRPQHF.

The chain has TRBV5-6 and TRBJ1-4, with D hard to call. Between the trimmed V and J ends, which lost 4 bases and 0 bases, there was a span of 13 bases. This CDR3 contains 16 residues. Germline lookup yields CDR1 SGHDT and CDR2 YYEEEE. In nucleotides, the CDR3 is TGTGCCAGCAGCGTGGGTCACCTTACAACTAATGAAAAACTGTTTTTT. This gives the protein CASSVGHLTTNEKLFF.